These T cell receptor beta chains were read from a single sample in a study of chemoradiotherapy in HPV16-positive cancers. Sequenced by immunoSEQ multiplex PCR; TCRdb stores in-frame clones only, minus some. The data contain fewer than 40,000 clones, 92% of them seen just once; the ten biggest clones take up roughly 3.6%. The sample in question was blood, obtained from a patient who underwent chemoradiotherapy. These TCRs come from a human donor with HPV-associated anogenital cancer. Each CDR3 is given with its conserved first and last residue. D genes are given only for firm matches. Where a row states a size, it is once, few, many or the class of an expanded clone; other rows omit it.

D gene,clone size,J gene,V gene,CDR3 protein,CDR3 DNA
-,-,TRBJ2-1,TRBV4-2,CASSQVYGRANYNEQFF,TGTGCCAGCAGCCAAGTCTACGGCAGGGCAAATTACAATGAGCAGTTCTTC
-,-,TRBJ1-5,TRBV5-1,CASSPGTGNQPQHF,TGCGCCAGCAGCCCCGGGACGGGCAATCAGCCCCAGCATTTT
-,-,TRBJ2-7,TRBV18,CASSLSSYEQYF,TGTGCCAGCTCCCTCAGCTCCTACGAGCAGTACTTC
-,-,TRBJ2-7,TRBV5-6,CASSLGGAWEQYF,TGTGCCAGCAGCTTGGGGGGGGCCTGGGAGCAGTACTTC
TRBD1,-,TRBJ1-3,TRBV12-5,CASGLVTGGSGNTIYF,TGTGCTAGTGGTTTGGTGACAGGGGGAAGTGGAAACACCATATATTTT
-,-,TRBJ1-4,TRBV30,CAWASGGGEKLFF,TGTGCCTGGGCGTCAGGTGGAGGTGAAAAACTGTTTTTT
TRBD2,once,TRBJ2-5,TRBV4-2,CASSRGLALGLTEETQYF,TGTGCCAGCAGCCGAGGACTAGCTCTTGGCTTGACCGAAGAGACCCAGTACTTC
TRBD1,-,TRBJ2-7,TRBV7-8,CASSLVGQGYEQYF,TGTGCCAGCAGCTTAGTGGGACAGGGCTACGAGCAGTACTTC
-,-,TRBJ2-7,TRBV6-5,CASSYAVGFGYEQYF,TGTGCCAGCAGTTACGCCGTCGGGTTCGGTTACGAGCAGTACTTC
-,-,TRBJ1-2,TRBV29-1,CSGGHLPNYGYTF,TGCAGCGGGGGACATCTGCCTAACTATGGCTACACCTTC
-,-,TRBJ2-6,TRBV5-1,CASSLGHSGANVLTF,TGCGCCAGCAGCTTGGGTCATTCTGGGGCCAACGTCCTGACTTTC
TRBD1,-,TRBJ1-1,TRBV11-1,CASSYGTGGLTEAFF,TGTGCCAGCAGCTATGGAACAGGGGGCCTCACTGAAGCTTTCTTT
TRBD2,-,TRBJ2-1,TRBV7-2,CASSWGLAGDEQFF,TGTGCCAGCAGCTGGGGACTAGCAGGGGATGAGCAGTTCTTC
-,once,TRBJ2-4,TRBV5-6,CASSLEGPAKNIQYF,TGTGCCAGCAGCTTGGAAGGGCCAGCCAAAAACATTCAGTACTTC
-,-,TRBJ2-3,TRBV19,CASSVPRDGRTDTQYF,TGTGCCAGTAGTGTCCCCCGGGACGGACGCACAGATACGCAGTATTTT
-,-,TRBJ1-3,TRBV6-1,CASSPRGRSGNTIYF,TGTGCCAGCAGTCCCCGGGGTCGGTCTGGAAACACCATATATTTT
-,-,TRBJ1-5,TRBV18,CASSQNGGFNQPQHF,TGTGCCAGCTCACAGAATGGAGGATTCAATCAGCCCCAGCATTTT
-,-,TRBJ1-5,TRBV19,CASRSDRHNQPQHF,TGTGCCAGTAGATCAGACAGGCACAATCAGCCCCAGCATTTT
-,-,TRBJ2-6,TRBV15,CATSRDLPAIGANVLTF,TGTGCCACCAGCAGAGATCTACCGGCCATAGGGGCCAACGTCCTGACTTTC
TRBD1,-,TRBJ1-1,TRBV12-5,CASGLIPTGVEDTEAFF,TGTGCTAGTGGTTTGATACCCACAGGGGTGGAGGACACTGAAGCTTTCTTT
-,-,TRBJ1-5,TRBV9,CASSVGTANQPQHF,TGTGCCAGCAGCGTAGGGACAGCCAATCAGCCCCAGCATTTT
-,few,TRBJ1-2,TRBV19,CASSILWQGAYGYTF,TGTGCCAGTAGTATCCTTTGGCAGGGCGCCTATGGCTACACCTTC
-,-,TRBJ1-1,TRBV21-1,CASSVSAGTEAFF,TGTGCCAGCAGCGTCTCGGCGGGCACTGAAGCTTTCTTT
TRBD2,-,TRBJ2-1,TRBV2,CASSDVSGGVDEQFF,TGTGCCAGCAGTGATGTAAGCGGGGGGGTCGATGAGCAGTTCTTC
TRBD1,-,TRBJ1-2,TRBV27,CASSNRGSTGGYTF,TGTGCCAGCAGTAACAGGGGCTCTACGGGTGGCTACACCTTC
TRBD1,-,TRBJ2-1,TRBV10-3,CAISLVQGAGNEQFF,TGTGCCATCAGCCTAGTCCAGGGGGCGGGTAATGAGCAGTTCTTC
-,-,TRBJ2-5,TRBV11-2,CASSPPIEGRETQYF,TGTGCCAGCAGCCCTCCTATTGAGGGGAGGGAGACCCAGTACTTC
-,-,TRBJ2-7,TRBV25-1,CASRGVSEQYF,TGTGCCAGCAGAGGGGTCAGCGAGCAGTACTTC
-,-,TRBJ2-1,TRBV7-6,CASSLREPRSYNEQFF,TGTGCCAGCAGCTTAAGGGAGCCTCGCTCCTACAATGAGCAGTTCTTC
-,-,TRBJ2-7,TRBV11-3,CASSLASSYEQYF,TGTGCCAGCAGCTTAGCTAGCAGCTACGAGCAGTACTTC
-,-,TRBJ1-6,TRBV7-9,CASSLGPPTQGSPLHF,TGTGCCAGCAGCTTAGGACCCCCGACCCAGGGGTCACCCCTCCACTTT
TRBD1,-,TRBJ2-1,TRBV19,CASKSGQGNSHEQFF,TGTGCCAGCAAATCTGGACAGGGGAATTCCCATGAGCAGTTCTTC
-,once,TRBJ1-1,TRBV11-3,CASSLAGEETEAFF,TGTGCCAGCAGCTTAGCAGGGGAGGAAACTGAAGCTTTCTTT
-,-,TRBJ1-5,TRBV5-1,CASSLDGRSGNQPQHF,TGCGCCAGCAGCTTGGACGGCCGTAGTGGCAATCAGCCCCAGCATTTT
-,-,TRBJ1-1,TRBV5-5,CASSGIPAGREAFF,TGTGCCAGCAGCGGAATACCAGCCGGGAGAGAAGCTTTCTTT
-,few,TRBJ1-2,TRBV27,CASSLWGGAGPALYGYTF,TGTGCCAGCAGTTTATGGGGCGGGGCGGGGCCTGCCTTATATGGCTACACCTTC
-,-,TRBJ1-2,TRBV30,CAWTLNPRSYGYTF,TGTGCCTGGACCTTAAACCCACGGAGCTATGGCTACACCTTC
-,-,TRBJ2-7,TRBV18,CASSPPRTIHEQYF,TGTGCCAGCTCACCACCCAGGACTATCCACGAGCAGTACTTC
-,-,TRBJ1-2,TRBV13,CASSLGGSLANYGYTF,TGTGCCAGCAGCTTAGGCGGGTCCCTAGCTAACTATGGCTACACCTTC
-,-,TRBJ2-1,TRBV5-1,CASSQHQGSSYNEQFF,TGCGCCAGCAGCCAGCATCAGGGCAGCTCCTACAATGAGCAGTTCTTC
-,-,TRBJ1-1,TRBV5-6,CASTSSTEAFF,TGTGCCAGCACCTCCAGCACTGAAGCTTTCTTT
-,-,TRBJ1-3,TRBV9,CASSGGENTIYF,TGTGCCAGCAGCGGGGGGGAAAACACCATATATTTT
-,-,TRBJ1-2,TRBV5-1,CASSLAGDWEYGYTF,TGCGCCAGCAGCTTGGCTGGGGATTGGGAGTATGGCTACACCTTC